A selection of T cell receptor beta chains follows, all from one sample in a study of metastatic and nonmetastatic thyroid tumors. MiXCR was used by TCRdb to re-call the PCR reads. The data hold tens of thousands of clones, with under 15% observed a single time. Sequenced sample: blood. These TCRs come from a female donor with papillary thyroid cancer or a benign thyroid nodule (not recorded which). Some clones in this sample may be carry-over from other donors' samples. Each CDR3 is given with its conserved first and last residue. Each record gives: V gene, J gene, clone size, D gene, CDR3 DNA, CDR3 protein. The D gene is left open where the match is weak. Size values are once, few and many counts, or a class for expanded clones, and some rows have none.

V: TRBV7-8; J: TRBJ1-5; size: many; D: .; DNA: TGTGCCAGCAGCTTAGGCAGACAGAATCAGCCCCAGCATTTT; CDR3: CASSLGRQNQPQHF
V: TRBV6-4; J: TRBJ2-3; size: many; D: TRBD2; DNA: TGTGCCAGCAGTGTCCGAGCGGGGGTCGGGACAGATACGCAGTATTTT; CDR3: CASSVRAGVGTDTQYF
V: TRBV6-1; J: TRBJ1-2; size: many; D: .; DNA: TGTGCCAGCAGTACGGGTTACTATGGCTACACCTTC; CDR3: CASSTGYYGYTF
V: TRBV6-2/TRBV6-3; J: TRBJ2-1; size: .; D: TRBD2; DNA: TGTGCCAGAGGAAGGACTAGTCAAAACAATGAGCAGTTCTTC; CDR3: CARGRTSQNNEQFF
V: TRBV6-5; J: TRBJ1-6; size: many; D: .; DNA: TGTGCCAGCAGTTACACGCCAGGGGATTCACCCCTCCACTTT; CDR3: CASSYTPGDSPLHF
V: TRBV29-1; J: TRBJ2-7; size: many; D: .; DNA: TGCAGCGTTGTCATCAACTCCCCCTACGAGCAGTACTTC; CDR3: CSVVINSPYEQYF
V: TRBV5-1; J: TRBJ2-3; size: many; D: .; DNA: TGCGCCAGCAGCCTAGACGCCACCACAGATACGCAGTATTTT; CDR3: CASSLDATTDTQYF
V: TRBV5-6; J: TRBJ1-4; size: .; D: .; DNA: TGTGCCAGCAGCCCGACTGCATCTGGAAAACTGTTTTTT; CDR3: CASSPTASGKLFF
V: TRBV24-1; J: TRBJ2-3; size: many; D: .; DNA: TGTGCCACCAGTGATAAAAGCTACTCCATAAATCCAGATACGCAGTATTTT; CDR3: CATSDKSYSINPDTQYF
V: TRBV7-8; J: TRBJ1-3; size: many; D: .; DNA: TGTGCCAGCAGCTTAGCTGGGTCCCAGGGACGAAACACCATATATTTT; CDR3: CASSLAGSQGRNTIYF
V: TRBV15; J: TRBJ2-1; size: many; D: TRBD2; DNA: TGTGCCACCAGCAGAGACCCATGGGAGGGAGTTAACAATGAGCAGTTCTTC; CDR3: CATSRDPWEGVNNEQFF